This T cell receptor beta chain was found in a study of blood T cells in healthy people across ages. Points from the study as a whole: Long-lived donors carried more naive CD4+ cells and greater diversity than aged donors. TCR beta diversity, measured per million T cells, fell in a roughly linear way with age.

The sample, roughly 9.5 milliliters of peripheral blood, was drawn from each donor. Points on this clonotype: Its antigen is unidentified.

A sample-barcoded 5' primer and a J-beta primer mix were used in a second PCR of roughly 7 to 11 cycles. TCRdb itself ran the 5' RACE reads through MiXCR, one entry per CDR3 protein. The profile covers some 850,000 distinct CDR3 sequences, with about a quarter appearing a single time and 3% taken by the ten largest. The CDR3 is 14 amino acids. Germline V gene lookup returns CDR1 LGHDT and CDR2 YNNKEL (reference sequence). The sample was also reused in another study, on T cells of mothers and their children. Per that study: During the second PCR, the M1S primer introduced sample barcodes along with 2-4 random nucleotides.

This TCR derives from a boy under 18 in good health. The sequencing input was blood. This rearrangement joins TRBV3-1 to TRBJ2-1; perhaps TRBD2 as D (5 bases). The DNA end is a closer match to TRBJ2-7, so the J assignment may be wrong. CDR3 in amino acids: CASSQRAASYEQYF. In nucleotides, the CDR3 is TGTGCCAGCAGCCAGAGAGCGGCTTCCTACGAGCAGTACTTC.